This TCR beta chain was captured by sequencing in a study of sequential checkpoint blockade in melanoma. Study-level findings and limits: T-cell fraction and clonality followed PD-L1 and CD8+ counts, not mutational load.

This clone qualifies as medium-sized (0.01 to 0.1%). What it binds is unknown. TCRdb keeps only in-frame clones here, not all; method: immunoSEQ multiplex PCR. This table has 3,000 to 3,500 clones, about 22% appearing once. The treatment is: randomized to nivolumab then ipilimumab (arm A) or the reverse (arm B). Germline V gene sequence: CDR1 ENHRY, CDR2 SYGVKD. The CDR3 runs to 15 residues. V gave up 1 base and J gave up 2 bases, with 10 bases separating them. The sequencing used tumor tissue (inferred from file names), collected from a patient given nivolumab and ipilimumab in sequence. This sequence joins TRBV10-3 and TRBJ2-3; possibly TRBD2 for D (5 bases). This clonotype originated in a human patient with melanoma. Some clones in this sample may be carry-over from other donors' samples. CDR3 coding DNA: TGTGCCATCAGTGAGTTAAGCGGATACACAGATACGCAGTATTTT. It is translated as CAISELSGYTDTQYF.